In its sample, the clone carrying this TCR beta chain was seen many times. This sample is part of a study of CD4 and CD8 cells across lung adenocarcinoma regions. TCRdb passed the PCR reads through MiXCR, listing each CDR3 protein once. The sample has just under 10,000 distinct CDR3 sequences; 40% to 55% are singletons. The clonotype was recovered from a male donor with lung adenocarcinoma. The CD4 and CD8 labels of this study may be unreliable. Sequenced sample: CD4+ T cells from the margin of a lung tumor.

CDR3 in DNA: TGTGCCAGCAGCTTTAAACATACGCAGTATTTT. This gives the protein CASSFKHTQYF. The chain employs TRBV7-2 and TRBJ2-3; D unclear. The V end lost 3 bases, the J end lost 7 bases, and 5 bases lay between the germline ends. Germline values: CDR1 SGHTA, CDR2 FQGNSA. The CDR3 is 11 amino acids. The full variable domain, in which reference TRBV7-2 and TRBJ2-3 provide the parts outside the CDR3, is GAGVSQSPSNKVTEKGKDVELRCDPISGHTALYWYRQSLGQGLEFLIYFQGNSAPDKSGLPSDRFSAERTGGSVSTLTIQRTQQEDSAVYLCASSFKHTQYFGPGTRLTVL.